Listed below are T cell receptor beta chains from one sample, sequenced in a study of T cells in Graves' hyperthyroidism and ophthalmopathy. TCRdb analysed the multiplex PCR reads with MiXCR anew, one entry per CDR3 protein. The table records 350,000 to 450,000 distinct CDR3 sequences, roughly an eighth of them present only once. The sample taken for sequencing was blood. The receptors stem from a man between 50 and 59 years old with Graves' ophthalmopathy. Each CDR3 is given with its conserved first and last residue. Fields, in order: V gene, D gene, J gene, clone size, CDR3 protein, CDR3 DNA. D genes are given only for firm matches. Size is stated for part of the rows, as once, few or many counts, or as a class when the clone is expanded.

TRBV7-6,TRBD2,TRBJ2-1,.,CASSRGPSGRLYNEQFF,TGTGCCAGCAGCCGGGGGCCTAGCGGGAGGCTCTACAATGAGCAGTTCTTC
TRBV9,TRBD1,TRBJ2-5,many,CASSVEKGAFPYQETQYF,TGTGCCAGCAGCGTAGAAAAGGGGGCCTTTCCATACCAAGAGACCCAGTACTTC
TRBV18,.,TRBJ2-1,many,CASSPPSLVVNEQFF,TGTGCCAGCTCACCACCGTCCCTCGTGGTCAATGAGCAGTTCTTC
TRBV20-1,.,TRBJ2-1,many,CSAGSASDEQFF,TGCAGTGCGGGTAGCGCGAGCGATGAGCAGTTCTTC
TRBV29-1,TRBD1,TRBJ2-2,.,CSVVGQVPNTGELFF,TGCAGCGTTGTGGGACAGGTTCCGAACACCGGGGAGCTGTTTTTT
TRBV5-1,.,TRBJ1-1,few,CASSLGEGINTEAFF,TGCGCCAGCAGCTTGGGGGAGGGAATAAACACTGAAGCTTTCTTT
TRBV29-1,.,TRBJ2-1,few,CSVDPGSSYNEQFF,TGCAGCGTTGATCCGGGGAGCTCCTACAATGAGCAGTTCTTC
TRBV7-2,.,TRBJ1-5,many,CASSSSFGVQPQHF,TGTGCCAGCAGCTCATCTTTCGGGGTGCAGCCCCAGCATTTT
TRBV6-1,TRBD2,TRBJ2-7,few,CASDEAGGSYEQYF,TGTGCCAGCGACGAAGCGGGAGGAAGCTACGAGCAGTACTTC
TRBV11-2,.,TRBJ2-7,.,CASSLNLSGEREQYF,TGTGCCAGCAGCCTAAACCTCTCGGGGGAGAGGGAGCAGTACTTC
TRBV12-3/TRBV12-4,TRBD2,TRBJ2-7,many,CASTPEGLSEQYF,TGTGCCAGCACCCCAGAGGGACTAAGCGAGCAGTACTTC
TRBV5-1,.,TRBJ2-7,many,CASSTAYEQYF,TGCGCCAGCAGCACCGCCTACGAGCAGTACTTC
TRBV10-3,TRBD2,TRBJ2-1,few,CATSTSGLSNEQFF,TGTGCCACCAGCACTAGCGGCCTCTCCAATGAGCAGTTCTTC
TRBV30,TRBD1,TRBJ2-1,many,CAWRQPFGQGIHSYNEQFF,TGTGCCTGGAGACAGCCTTTCGGACAGGGGATACACTCCTACAATGAGCAGTTCTTC
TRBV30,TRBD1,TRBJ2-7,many,CAWSGQGVYEQYF,TGTGCCTGGAGCGGACAGGGTGTTTACGAGCAGTACTTC
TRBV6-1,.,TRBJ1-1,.,CASAGVWNTEAFF,TGTGCCAGCGCAGGGGTATGGAACACTGAAGCTTTCTTT
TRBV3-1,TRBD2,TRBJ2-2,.,CASIAGANTGELFF,TGTGCCAGCATAGCGGGGGCGAACACCGGGGAGCTGTTTTTT
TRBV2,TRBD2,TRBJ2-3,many,CASSGTMTSGAEWSTDTQYF,TGTGCCAGCAGTGGCACAATGACTAGCGGGGCAGAGTGGAGCACAGATACGCAGTATTTT